Following are 25 T cell receptor beta chains from one sample sequenced in a study of cytomegalovirus exposure and HLA in healthy donors (dated by TCRdb to 2016 to 2017). The library was prepared using the immunoSEQ multiplex PCR assay. In TCRdb, the immuneACCESS table is reduced to in-frame sequences with V and J assigned. These tables do not hold every clone; where another copy was compared, an unresolved V gene accounts for under half, and the others remain unexplained. This sample comprises more than 110,000 clones, 84% of them detected only once. The ten largest clones add up to 1.4% of the sample. The sample consisted of PBMCs. The receptors were gathered from a woman aged 25-40 years in good health and CMV-seronegative.

This clone was seen more than once but under ten times. J is TRBJ2-7 and V is TRBV18; weak D call: TRBD1 (6 bases). This CDR3 contains 15 residues. Trimming took off 1 base at V and 3 bases at J, with 13 bases between the two ends. Germline CDR1 is KGHSH and CDR2 is LQKENI. The DNA for the CDR3 is TGTGCCAGCTCACCACTGTCCGGGACAATCTACGAGCAGTACTTC. Its protein product is CASSPLSGTIYEQYF.

The chain recombines TRBV5-4 with TRBJ1-2, with a tentative D call TRBD1 (6 bases). The CDR3 spans 15 residues. CDR1 is SGHNT and CDR2 is YYREEE in the germline V gene (reference sequence). V was cut by 0 bases and J by 5 bases, with 14 bases left in between. CDR3 bases: TGTGCCAGCAGCTTGGGACAGGCCTCGATTTATGGCTACACCTTC. Translated, it gives CASSLGQASIYGYTF.

The chain employs TRBV10-2 and TRBJ1-6; D might be TRBD1 (5 bases). Germline V CDR1 and CDR2: WSHSY, SAAADI. The ends were cut back, 9 bases at V and 9 bases at J, with 18 bases in the middle. The CDR3 extends over 14 amino acids. The CDR3 DNA reads as TGCGCCAGTAAACCCGCGGGACTGTTTTCACCCCTCCACTTT. Its translation: CASKPAGLFSPLHF.

The V call is TRBV13, the J call TRBJ1-1; TRBD1 agrees at 8 bases. This CDR3 has 14 amino acids. V lost 6 bases, J lost 0 bases, and 3 bases stayed unmatched. Per the germline V gene, CDR1 is PRHDT and CDR2 is FYEKMQ (reference sequence). The CDR3 spells CASSPGGLNTEAFF. In DNA, the CDR3 is TGTGCCAGCAGTCCAGGGGGCCTGAACACTGAAGCTTTCTTT.

V gene TRBV5-6 combines with J gene TRBJ1-1; D is perhaps TRBD1 (6 bases). Germline V gene data show CDR1 as SGHDT and CDR2 as YYEEEE. The CDR3 loop spans 15 amino acids. Between the trimmed V and J ends, which lost 6 bases and 1 base, there was a span of 16 bases. As DNA, the CDR3 is TGTGCCAGCACTCCCCTGGGGGGGGCGAACACTGAAGCTTTCTTT. Translation gives CASTPLGGANTEAFF.

This chain joins TRBV5-1 and TRBJ2-1; TRBD2 might be the D (7 bases). The germline gives CDR1 SGHRS, CDR2 YFSETQ. Trimming cost V 2 bases and J 3 bases, with 12 bases left between them. This CDR3 comprises 15 residues. CDR3 in amino acids: CASSFRGGLYNEQFF. As DNA, the CDR3 is TGCGCCAGCAGCTTCCGCGGGGGCCTCTACAATGAGCAGTTCTTC.

The chain uses TRBV7-9 and TRBJ2-7, with TRBD2 matching over 11 bases. Germline V gene sequence: CDR1 SEHNR, CDR2 FQNEAQ (reference sequence). Germline trimming cut 5 bases from V and 2 bases from J; bases unmatched to any gene: 5. The CDR3 consists of 15 residues. The CDR3 nucleotides read TGTGCCAGCAGCCCACTAGCGGGGGCCCCCTACGAGCAGTACTTC. Protein sequence: CASSPLAGAPYEQYF.

This chain joins TRBV7-2 and TRBJ2-7, with D maybe TRBD2 (6 bases). CDR3 length: 14 amino acids. CDR1 is SGHTA and CDR2 is FQGNSA in the germline V gene. Between the trimmed V and J ends, which lost 5 bases and 2 bases, there was a span of 13 bases. As DNA, the CDR3 is TGTGCCAGCAGCGAACGGAGGGGAACCTACGAGCAGTACTTC. Residues: CASSERRGTYEQYF.

This clone has only one observation. This chain links TRBV2 with TRBJ2-2; 8 nucleotides agree with TRBD2. The CDR3 extends over 14 amino acids. The germline CDR1 and CDR2 sequences are SNHLY and FYNNEI. With V trimmed by 8 bases and J by 1 base, 3 bases remained unmatched. The CDR3 region is CASALAGNTGELFF. The CDR3 DNA reads TGTGCCAGCGCCCTAGCGGGGAACACCGGGGAGCTGTTTTTT.

V gene TRBV9 combines with J gene TRBJ2-5; TRBD2 aligns across 9 bases. This CDR3 is 15 amino acids long. Trimming removed 3 bases from V and 2 bases from J; junction bases left unmatched: 5. Germline V gene lookup returns CDR1 SGDLS and CDR2 YYNGEE. The CDR3 DNA is TGTGCCAGCAGCGAAGCGGGGGGCCTTCAAGAGACCCAGTACTTC. This translates into CASSEAGGLQETQYF.

This sequence joins TRBV6-5 and TRBJ2-3; D gene unclear. CDR3 length: 15 amino acids. V lost 0 bases, J lost 2 bases, and 9 bases lay in between. Germline loops: CDR1 MNHEY, CDR2 SVGAGI. The CDR3 DNA is TGTGCCAGCAGTTACTCTTGGAGCTTCACAGATACGCAGTATTTT. This sequence encodes CASSYSWSFTDTQYF.

V is TRBV9 and J is TRBJ2-1; the match to TRBD1 covers 8 bases. Trimming removed 3 bases from V and 4 bases from J; junction bases left unmatched: 6. Germline V lookup: CDR1 SGDLS, CDR2 YYNGEE. The CDR3 totals 15 residues. The CDR3 is CASSAVGTGYNEQFF. DNA of the CDR3: TGTGCCAGCAGCGCGGTAGGGACAGGATACAATGAGCAGTTCTTC.

The genes are TRBV5-1 and TRBJ2-1; 7 positions match TRBD1. The CDR3 has 14 amino acids. Looked up from germline, CDR1 is SGHRS and CDR2 is YFSETQ. J lost 3 bases, V lost 3 bases, and 3 bases had no gene match. CDR3 residues: CASSSGTDYNEQFF. The CDR3 coding sequence is TGCGCCAGCAGCTCCGGGACAGACTACAATGAGCAGTTCTTC.

The CDR3: CSAQNGNTIYF. The CDR3 nucleotides are TGCAGTGCCCAGAATGGAAACACCATATATTTT. The chain links TRBV20-1 to TRBJ1-3; no clear D. CDR3 length: 11 residues. V lost 6 bases and J 3 bases, leaving 6 bases between the germline ends. Germline CDR1 is DFQATT and CDR2 is SNEGSKA (reference sequence).

Comment on this clone: Relative to the germline gene, one junction end is altered; a read error may explain this. This chain's CDR3 is CASSFNPPGALNTGELFF. The CDR3 nucleotides read TGTGCTAGCAGCTTTAACCCCCCAGGGGCACTGAACACCGGGGAGCTGTTTTTT. The chain uses TRBV7-7 and TRBJ2-2; the D gene is possibly TRBD1 (6 bases). The CDR3 runs 18 residues. The germline CDR1 and CDR2 sequences are SSHAT and FNYEAQ (reference sequence).

The chain has TRBV2 and TRBJ1-3; 7 bases match TRBD1. CDR3 length equals 21 residues. Trimming cost V 2 bases and J 4 bases; bases outside gene matches: 23. Germline CDR1 reads SNHLY; CDR2 reads FYNNEI. CDR3 region: CASSESRSVASLGGYGNTIYF. CDR3 coding DNA: TGTGCCAGCAGTGAATCTCGCTCTGTGGCCTCATTAGGGGGCTACGGAAACACCATATATTTT.

The rearrangement uses TRBV9 and TRBJ1-2, with TRBD1 matching over 9 bases. The CDR3 is 14 amino acids. After removal of 3 bases from V and 7 bases from J, the junction contained 7 bases not matched to a gene. Germline V gene lookup returns CDR1 SGDLS and CDR2 YYNGEE. DNA of the CDR3: TGTGCCAGCAGCGGACAGGGGGGAGTGACTGGCTACACCTTC. Protein product: CASSGQGGVTGYTF.

The CDR3 coding sequence is TGCGCCAGCAGCTTGAGATTGGGGCAGGGGGCGGAAGAGACCCAGTACTTC. Translation gives CASSLRLGQGAEETQYF. The rearrangement joins TRBV5-1 to TRBJ2-5, with 8 bases that match TRBD1. This CDR3 region has 17 residues. The J segment lost 3 bases and the V segment lost 1 base, leaving 11 bases of the junction unmatched. Germline CDR1 is SGHRS and CDR2 is YFSETQ.

V usage is TRBV30 and J usage is TRBJ2-5, with 9 bases that match TRBD1. V lost 0 bases, J lost 5 bases, and 4 bases stayed unmatched. Germline lookup yields CDR1 GTSNPN and CDR2 SVGIG (reference sequence). CDR3 length: 14 residues. The CDR3 region has the DNA TGTGCCTGGAGTGTTGGACAGGGGCGGGAGACCCAGTACTTC. The encoded protein is CAWSVGQGRETQYF.

The chain has TRBV7-8 and TRBJ1-5, with D maybe TRBD1 (5 bases). The CDR3 spans 13 residues. The germline CDR1 and CDR2 sequences are SGHVS and FQNEAQ. V was clipped by 5 bases and J by 9 bases, with 14 bases between them. In DNA, the CDR3 is TGTGCCAGCAGCCGACGCGGGGACCGGCCCCAGCATTTT. It codes for CASSRRGDRPQHF. Full variable domain (missing parts from reference TRBV7-8 and TRBJ1-5): GAGVSQSPRYKVAKRGQDVALRCDPISGHVSLFWYQQALGQGPEFLTYFQNEAQLDKSGLPSDRFFAERPEGSVSTLKIQRTQQEDSAVYLCASSRRGDRPQHFGDGTRLSIL.

The chain recombines TRBV6-1 with TRBJ2-7, with D possibly TRBD1 on 5 matching bases. CDR3 length equals 14 residues. Germline CDR1 is MNHNS and CDR2 is SASEGT. Trimming shortened V by 1 base and J by 0 bases, and 7 bases separated the two germline ends. The DNA of the CDR3 is TGTGCCAGCAGTGAAGACAGGTTCTCCTACGAGCAGTACTTC. The encoded protein is CASSEDRFSYEQYF.

The chain has TRBV9 and TRBJ1-3; 8 nucleotides match TRBD1. The trim removed 2 bases at V and 3 bases at J, leaving 7 bases unmatched. Germline CDR1 SGDLS, CDR2 YYNGEE. There are 16 residues in the CDR3. CDR3 nucleotide sequence: TGTGCCAGCAGCGTTGACAGGGGAGGCAATGGAAACACCATATATTTT. Its protein is CASSVDRGGNGNTIYF.

Worth noting for this clone: The same CDR3 also results from other DNA sequences found in this sample. The genes are TRBV6-1 and TRBJ1-1; TRBD1 matches 8 bases. The germline V gene encodes CDR1 MNHNS and CDR2 SASEGT. This CDR3 has 14 amino acids. Unmatched junction bases numbered 4, after V lost 5 bases and J lost 2 bases. CDR3 amino acids: CASSRDRLNTEAFF. CDR3 coding DNA: TGTGCCAGCAGTCGGGACAGGTTAAACACTGAAGCTTTCTTT.

CDR3 in DNA: TGTGCCAGCAGCCGTAGCGGGGGAAGCTCCTACGAGCAGTACTTC. Protein sequence: CASSRSGGSSYEQYF. The chain carries TRBV7-2 and TRBJ2-7, with 9 bases lining up with TRBD2. CDR3 length equals 15 residues. Germline V gene data show CDR1 as SGHTA and CDR2 as FQGNSA. The junction had 5 bases not matched to a gene; V was cut back by 5 bases and J by 0 bases.

The J gene is TRBJ1-5, the V gene TRBV7-8; D is ambiguous. V shed 2 bases and J shed 11 bases, with 19 bases lying between them. This CDR3 is built from 15 residues. Germline assignment: CDR1 SGHVS and CDR2 FQNEAQ. The CDR3 coding sequence is TGTGCCAGCAGCTTACCCGGACTGGACCGCCGGTCCCAGCATTTT. Amino acids: CASSLPGLDRRSQHF. The full variable domain, rest sourced from reference TRBV7-8 and TRBJ1-5, is GAGVSQSPRYKVAKRGQDVALRCDPISGHVSLFWYQQALGQGPEFLTYFQNEAQLDKSGLPSDRFFAERPEGSVSTLKIQRTQQEDSAVYLCASSLPGLDRRSQHFGDGTRLSIL.